This is a list of T cell receptor beta chains from one sample in a study of blood T cell repertoires in COVID-19. The repertoire was sequenced with immunoSEQ multiplex PCR; TCRdb's copy has only in-frame clones and lacks some. The sample has about 220,000 clones, roughly four fifths seen once; the top ten hold roughly 5%. Sequences were obtained from PBMCs or T cells enriched from blood (not recorded which). These receptors were obtained from a woman between 45 and 65 years old who had been exposed to COVID-19. Both conserved end residues are part of each CDR3. D genes are given only for firm matches. Size is stated for part of the rows, as once, few or many counts, or as a class when the clone is expanded.

TRBJ2-7 | - | TRBD2 | 14 | TRBV29-1 | CSVEGWGGRNEQYF | TGCAGCGTTGAGGGCTGGGGGGGGAGGAACGAGCAGTACTTC
TRBJ2-2 | - | - | 15 | TRBV7-8 | CASSFRDSHAGELFF | TGTGCCAGCAGCTTTCGGGATAGCCATGCCGGGGAGCTGTTTTTT
TRBJ1-1 | - | - | 13 | TRBV12-3/TRBV12-4 | CASSLGGFGEAFF | TGTGCCAGCAGTTTAGGGGGCTTTGGTGAAGCTTTCTTT
TRBJ1-1 | - | TRBD1 | 17 | TRBV6-1 | CASSDWDRQGRDTEAFF | TGTGCCAGCAGTGATTGGGACAGGCAAGGCAGGGACACTGAAGCTTTCTTT
TRBJ2-3 | - | - | 13 | TRBV12-3/TRBV12-4 | CASGTGGTDTQYF | TGTGCCAGCGGGACTGGGGGCACAGATACGCAGTATTTT
TRBJ2-6 | - | - | 19 | TRBV21-1 | CASSKSSGQGWEGANVLTF | TGTGCCAGCAGCAAATCGTCGGGACAGGGTTGGGAAGGGGCCAACGTCCTGACTTTC
TRBJ1-1 | - | - | 13 | TRBV3-1/TRBV3-2 | CASSSHRNTEAFF | TGTGCCAGCAGCTCCCATAGGAACACTGAAGCTTTCTTT
TRBJ1-2 | few | TRBD1 | 16 | TRBV4-2 | CASSQDPGQGAYGYTF | TGTGCCAGCAGCCAAGATCCGGGACAGGGGGCTTATGGCTACACCTTC
TRBJ2-7 | - | TRBD1 | 15 | TRBV20-1 | CSASRQGALSYEQYF | TGCAGTGCTAGTCGACAGGGGGCGCTTAGCTACGAGCAGTACTTC
TRBJ2-7 | - | - | 13 | TRBV3-1/TRBV3-2 | CASSQGAIGEQYF | TGTGCCAGCAGCCAAGGGGCTATAGGCGAGCAGTACTTC
TRBJ2-1 | - | - | 12 | TRBV10-1 | CASSAGFAEQFF | TGCGCCAGCAGTGCCGGGTTCGCTGAGCAGTTCTTC
TRBJ2-3 | - | TRBD2 | 15 | TRBV29-1 | CSTRGTSGGKETQYF | TGCAGCACCCGGGGGACTAGCGGGGGCAAGGAAACGCAGTATTTT
TRBJ1-1 | - | TRBD1 | 14 | TRBV2 | CASKLGTVMAEAFF | TGTGCCAGCAAGTTAGGGACAGTGATGGCTGAAGCTTTCTTT
TRBJ2-1 | - | TRBD2 | 15 | TRBV2 | CASSPTSGGHSEQFF | TGTGCCAGCAGCCCGACTAGCGGGGGGCATAGTGAGCAGTTCTTC
TRBJ2-7 | - | TRBD1 | 17 | TRBV5-1 | CASSSPLPGTGLNEQYF | TGCGCCAGCAGCTCTCCCCTCCCCGGGACAGGGTTGAACGAGCAGTACTTC
TRBJ1-3 | - | - | 16 | TRBV28 | CASTQKRPSSGNTIYF | TGTGCCAGCACTCAAAAGAGGCCTTCCTCTGGAAACACCATATATTTT
TRBJ1-1 | - | - | 18 | TRBV7-5 | CARSPGQGGKEGNTEAFF | TGTGCCAGAAGCCCAGGACAGGGAGGGAAAGAGGGGAACACTGAAGCTTTCTTT
TRBJ2-1 | - | TRBD2 | 16 | TRBV13 | CASSLERGRGYNEQFF | TGTGCCAGCAGCTTAGAGCGGGGGCGAGGATACAATGAGCAGTTCTTC
TRBJ1-2 | - | - | 13 | TRBV18 | CASSPERDYGYTF | TGTGCCAGCTCACCGGAACGGGACTATGGCTACACCTTC
TRBJ1-6 | - | - | 14 | TRBV7-8 | CASSVRDLNSPLHF | TGTGCCAGCAGCGTCCGGGATCTGAATTCACCCCTCCACTTT
TRBJ1-2 | - | TRBD1 | 13 | TRBV7-8 | CASSLVAGGGYTF | TGTGCCAGCAGCTTAGTGGCAGGGGGAGGCTACACCTTC
TRBJ1-4 | - | TRBD1 | 16 | TRBV5-1 | CASSPGTGAFNEKLFF | TGCGCCAGCAGCCCCGGGACAGGGGCCTTTAATGAAAAACTGTTTTTT
TRBJ2-7 | - | - | 13 | TRBV27 | CASMSWAGNEQYF | TGTGCCAGCATGTCGTGGGCGGGCAACGAGCAGTACTTC
TRBJ1-1 | - | TRBD1 | 17 | TRBV19 | CASSPSGTGGGNTEAFF | TGTGCCAGTAGTCCCTCCGGGACAGGGGGGGGGAACACTGAAGCTTTCTTT
TRBJ1-2 | - | TRBD1 | 14 | TRBV10-3 | CAIRDREEWYGYTF | TGTGCCATCAGGGACAGGGAGGAGTGGTATGGCTACACCTTC
TRBJ2-1 | - | TRBD1 | 16 | TRBV7-3 | CASSRDRTTPNGEQFF | TGTGCCAGCAGCCGGGACAGAACCACCCCCAACGGTGAGCAGTTCTTC
TRBJ2-7 | - | TRBD1 | 14 | TRBV4-3 | CASSLRQGGYEQYF | TGCGCCAGCAGCCTGAGACAGGGGGGGTACGAGCAGTACTTC
TRBJ1-3 | - | - | 15 | TRBV13 | CASSLRTGIGNTIYF | TGTGCCAGCAGCTTAAGAACAGGGATTGGAAACACCATATATTTT
TRBJ1-2 | once | - | 16 | TRBV9 | CASSATTGDLNYGYTF | TGTGCCAGCAGCGCTACTACAGGAGACCTCAACTATGGCTACACCTTC
TRBJ2-5 | few | - | 15 | TRBV11-2 | CASSSALGAQETQYF | TGTGCCAGCAGCTCCGCCCTGGGGGCCCAAGAGACCCAGTACTTC
TRBJ1-1 | - | - | 12 | TRBV10-2 | CASGLLRAEAFF | TGCGCCAGCGGGCTACTGAGGGCTGAAGCTTTCTTT
TRBJ1-6 | - | - | 14 | TRBV19 | CASSFERSNSPLHF | TGTGCCAGTAGTTTTGAGAGAAGTAATTCACCCCTCCACTTT
TRBJ2-3 | - | - | 16 | TRBV11-2 | CASSHTQGKSPDTQYF | TGTGCCAGCAGCCACACCCAGGGAAAATCCCCAGATACGCAGTATTTT
TRBJ2-7 | - | TRBD1 | 14 | TRBV15 | CATSRVTGGHEQYF | TGTGCCACCAGCAGAGTCACAGGGGGCCACGAGCAGTACTTC
TRBJ1-4 | - | - | 16 | TRBV5-8 | CASSLGLGRWNEKLFF | TGTGCCAGCAGCTTGGGCCTGGGGAGGTGGAATGAAAAACTGTTTTTT
TRBJ1-4 | - | - | 16 | TRBV27 | CASSFTSGATNEKLFF | TGTGCCAGCAGTTTTACTTCAGGGGCTACCAATGAAAAACTGTTTTTT